This entry lists 15 T cell receptor beta chains sequenced from one sample in a study of T cells in severe cutaneous drug reactions. TCR subtype-specific primers in iRepertoire multiplex PCR prepared libraries for bulk and single-cell sequencing. TCRdb re-called the multiplex PCR reads and catalogs CDR3 proteins one per entry, DNA excluded. Found here are 10,000 or so distinct CDR3 sequences; the top ten clones hold less than 25%. Carbamazepine had induced Stevens-Johnson syndrome or toxic epidermal necrolysis in the sequenced donors. What was sequenced was cells from a skin blister. These receptors were obtained from a human donor with Stevens-Johnson syndrome, a severe cutaneous drug reaction.

This chain links TRBV29-1 with TRBJ1-1. The CDR3 runs 14 residues. Germline V CDR1 and CDR2: SQVTM, ANQGSEA. The CDR3 here is CSVGWGGQDTEAFF.

The chain uses TRBV29-1 and TRBJ2-1; TCRdb proposes TRBD2, but this gene call is untestable without DNA. Germline-derived CDR1 and CDR2 are SQVTM and ANQGSEA. The CDR3 length is 14 residues. The CDR3: CSVGTSSGANEQFF.

This chain uses TRBV20-1 with TRBJ1-5; TCRdb indicates TRBD1, and absent DNA this call remains unverified. The CDR3 consists of 14 residues. Germline lookup yields CDR1 DFQATT and CDR2 SNEGSKA (reference sequence). CDR3 residues: CSARVTGVQQPQHF.

The J gene is TRBJ1-1, the V gene TRBV29-1. Germline V gene lookup returns CDR1 SQVTM and CDR2 ANQGSEA. The CDR3 consists of 14 residues. CDR3 amino acids: CSVESSRGTTEAFF.

The chain has TRBV20-1 and TRBJ2-3; checking the TCRdb D call of TRBD2 is not possible without DNA. The V gene's germline CDR1 is DFQATT and CDR2 SNEGSKA (reference sequence). The CDR3 contains 12 residues. This CDR3 reads CSPRGSDYTQYF.

By frequency, this clonotype registers medium-sized. This sequence joins TRBV20-1 and TRBJ2-3; TCRdb picks TRBD2, but there is no DNA to check that call. Looked up from germline, CDR1 is DFQATT and CDR2 is SNEGSKA (reference sequence). This CDR3 contains 14 residues. CDR3 amino acids: CSARDNGRQDTQYF.

V gene TRBV20-1 combines with J gene TRBJ1-6. Germline CDR1 and CDR2: DFQATT and SNEGSKA (reference sequence). CDR3 size: 17 residues. CDR3: CSARDISLVLYNSPLHF.

According to its frequency, this clonotype is medium-sized. The chain joins TRBV20-1 to TRBJ2-1; TCRdb reports TRBD2, a call that lacks DNA to check it against. The germline V gene encodes CDR1 DFQATT and CDR2 SNEGSKA (reference sequence). The CDR3 is 14 residues long. The chain's CDR3 is CSAPTSGIYNEQFF.

The chain employs TRBV20-1 and TRBJ1-1; TCRdb picks TRBD1, but there is no DNA to check that call. The CDR3 covers 14 residues. Germline V CDR1 and CDR2: DFQATT, SNEGSKA (reference sequence). CDR3 region: CSASVDRGRTEAFF.

V is TRBV29-1 and J is TRBJ2-5. Germline CDR1 is SQVTM and CDR2 is ANQGSEA. This CDR3 contains 15 residues. CDR3 residues: CSVEDPGQLQETQYF.

Judged by frequency, this clonotype is medium-sized. V and J are TRBV20-1 and TRBJ1-1; the TCRdb D gene call, TRBD1, has no DNA to confirm it. Per germline, CDR1 DFQATT and CDR2 SNEGSKA (reference sequence). The CDR3 is 15 amino acids. The CDR3 reads CSARGPREVNTEAFF.

The V call is TRBV20-1, the J call TRBJ2-5; as DNA is missing, the TRBD2 call by TCRdb cannot be tested. The CDR3 has 13 amino acids. Germline CDR1 is DFQATT and CDR2 is SNEGSKA (reference sequence). The CDR3 reads CSASGTSGETQYF.

V is TRBV20-1 and J is TRBJ2-7. In germline, CDR1 is DFQATT, CDR2 SNEGSKA (reference sequence). The CDR3 length is 14 residues. This CDR3 reads CSARKTGTYYEQYF.

This rearrangement joins TRBV12-3 or TRBV12-4 to TRBJ2-6; absent DNA, TCRdb's TRBD1 call cannot be checked. The CDR3 spans 16 residues. The CDR3 protein is CASSLEGGSGANVLTF.

The chain couples TRBV29-1 to TRBJ2-2. CDR1 is SQVTM and CDR2 is ANQGSEA in the germline V gene. CDR3 length: 14 residues. CDR3 sequence: CSVERGRGTGELFF.